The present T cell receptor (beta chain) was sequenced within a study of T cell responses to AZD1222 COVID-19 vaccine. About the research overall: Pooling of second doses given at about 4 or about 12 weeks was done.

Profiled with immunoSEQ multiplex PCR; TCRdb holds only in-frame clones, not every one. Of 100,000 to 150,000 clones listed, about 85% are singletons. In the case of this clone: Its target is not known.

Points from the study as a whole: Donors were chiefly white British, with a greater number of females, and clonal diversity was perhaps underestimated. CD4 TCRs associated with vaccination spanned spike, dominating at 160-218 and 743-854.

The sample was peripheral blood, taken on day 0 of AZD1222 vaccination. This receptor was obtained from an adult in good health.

CDR3 residues: CASSPPSGYGYTF. CDR3 in DNA: TGTGCCAGCAGCCCACCCTCCGGGTACGGCTACACCTTC. The V call is TRBV14, the J call TRBJ1-2, with D hard to call. The CDR3 length is 13 residues. V dropped 4 bases and J dropped 8 bases, with 14 bases sitting between them. Germline V CDR1 and CDR2: SGHDN, FVKESK.